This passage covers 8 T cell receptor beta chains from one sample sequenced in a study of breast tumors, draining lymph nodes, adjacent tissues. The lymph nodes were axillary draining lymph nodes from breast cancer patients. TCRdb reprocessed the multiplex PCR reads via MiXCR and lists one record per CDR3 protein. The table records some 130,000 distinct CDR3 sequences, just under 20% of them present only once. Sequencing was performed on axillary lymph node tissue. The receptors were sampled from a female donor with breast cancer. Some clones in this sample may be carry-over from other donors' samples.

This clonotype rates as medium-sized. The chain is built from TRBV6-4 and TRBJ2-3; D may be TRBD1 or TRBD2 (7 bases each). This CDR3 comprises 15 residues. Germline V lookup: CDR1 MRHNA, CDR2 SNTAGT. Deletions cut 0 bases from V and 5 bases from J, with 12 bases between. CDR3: CASSDSTGEGDTQYF. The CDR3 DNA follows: TGTGCCAGCAGTGACTCCACAGGGGAGGGAGATACGCAGTATTTT.

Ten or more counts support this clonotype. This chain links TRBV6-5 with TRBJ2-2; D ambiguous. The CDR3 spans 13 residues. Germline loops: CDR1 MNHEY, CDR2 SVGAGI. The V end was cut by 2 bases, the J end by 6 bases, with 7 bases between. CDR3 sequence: CASSYGPAGELFF. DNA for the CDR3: TGTGCCAGCAGTTACGGGCCAGCCGGGGAGCTGTTTTTT.

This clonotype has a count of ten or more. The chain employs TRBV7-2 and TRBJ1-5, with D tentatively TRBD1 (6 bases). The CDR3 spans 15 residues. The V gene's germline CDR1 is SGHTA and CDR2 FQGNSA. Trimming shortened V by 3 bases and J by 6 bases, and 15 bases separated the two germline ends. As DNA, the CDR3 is TGTGCCAGCAGCTTTGCCAGGGGAGCGGGTCAGCCCCAGCATTTT. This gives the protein CASSFARGAGQPQHF. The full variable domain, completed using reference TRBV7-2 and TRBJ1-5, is GAGVSQSPSNKVTEKGKDVELRCDPISGHTALYWYRQSLGQGLEFLIYFQGNSAPDKSGLPSDRFSAERTGGSVSTLTIQRTQQEDSAVYLCASSFARGAGQPQHFGDGTRLSIL.

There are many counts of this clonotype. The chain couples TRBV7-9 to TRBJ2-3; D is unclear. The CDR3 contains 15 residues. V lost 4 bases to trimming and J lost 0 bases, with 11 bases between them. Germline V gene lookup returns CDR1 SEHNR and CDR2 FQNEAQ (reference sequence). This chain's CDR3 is CASSSGFTSTDTQYF. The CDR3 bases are TGTGCCAGCAGCTCCGGGTTCACTAGCACAGATACGCAGTATTTT.

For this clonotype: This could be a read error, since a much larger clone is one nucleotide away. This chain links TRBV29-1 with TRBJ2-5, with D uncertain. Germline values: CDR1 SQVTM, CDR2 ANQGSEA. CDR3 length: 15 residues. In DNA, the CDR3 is TGCAGCGTTGAAGATGGCCGCGAAACTCAAGAGGCCCAGTACTTC. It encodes CSVEDGRETQEAQYF.

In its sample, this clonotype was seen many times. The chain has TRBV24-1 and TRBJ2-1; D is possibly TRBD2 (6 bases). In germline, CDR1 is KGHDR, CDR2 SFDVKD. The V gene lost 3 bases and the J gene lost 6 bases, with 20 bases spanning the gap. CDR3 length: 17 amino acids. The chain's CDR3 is CATSDGFGGSGANEQFF. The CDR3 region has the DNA TGTGCCACCAGTGATGGTTTCGGAGGGAGCGGAGCCAATGAGCAGTTCTTC.

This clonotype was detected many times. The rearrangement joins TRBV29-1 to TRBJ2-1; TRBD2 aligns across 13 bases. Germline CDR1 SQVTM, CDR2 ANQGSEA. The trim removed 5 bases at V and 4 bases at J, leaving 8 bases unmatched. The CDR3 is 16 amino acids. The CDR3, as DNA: TGCAGCGTTCGCGTTACTAGCGGGAGGGGGTACAATGAGCAGTTCTTC. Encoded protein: CSVRVTSGRGYNEQFF.

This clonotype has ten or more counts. CDR3 DNA sequence: TGTGCCAGCAGTTACTCGATTCGGGGGGGTAACACCGGGGAGCTGTTTTTT. Translating it yields CASSYSIRGGNTGELFF. The chain carries TRBV6-2 or TRBV6-3 and TRBJ2-2; TRBD2 matches at 8 bases. The CDR3 extends over 17 amino acids. Germline CDR1 MNHEY, CDR2 SVGEGT. V shed 0 bases and J 2 bases; nucleotides not matched to a gene: 5.